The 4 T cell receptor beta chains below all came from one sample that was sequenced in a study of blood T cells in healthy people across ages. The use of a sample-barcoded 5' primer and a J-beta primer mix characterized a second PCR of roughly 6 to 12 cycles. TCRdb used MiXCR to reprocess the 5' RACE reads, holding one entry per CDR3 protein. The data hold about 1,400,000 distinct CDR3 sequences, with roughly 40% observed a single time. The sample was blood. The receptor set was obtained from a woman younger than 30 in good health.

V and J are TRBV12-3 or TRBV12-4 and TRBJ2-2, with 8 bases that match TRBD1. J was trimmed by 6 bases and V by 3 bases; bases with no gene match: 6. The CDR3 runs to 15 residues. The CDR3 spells CASSLGDRTAGELFF. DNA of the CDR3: TGTGCCAGCAGTTTGGGGGACAGGACGGCCGGGGAGCTGTTTTTT.

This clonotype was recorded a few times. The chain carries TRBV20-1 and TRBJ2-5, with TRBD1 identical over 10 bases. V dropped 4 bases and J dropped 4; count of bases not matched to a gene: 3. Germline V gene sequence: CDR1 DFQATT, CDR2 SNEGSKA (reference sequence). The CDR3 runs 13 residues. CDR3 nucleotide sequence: TGCAGTGCTAAGGGACAGGGGCCAGAGACCCAGTACTTC. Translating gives CSAKGQGPETQYF.

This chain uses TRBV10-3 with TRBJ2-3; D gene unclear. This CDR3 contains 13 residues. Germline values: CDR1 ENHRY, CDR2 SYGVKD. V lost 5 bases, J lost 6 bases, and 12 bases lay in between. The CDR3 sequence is CAISLGLGDTQYF. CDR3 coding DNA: TGTGCCATCAGTTTGGGTCTAGGGGATACGCAGTATTTT.

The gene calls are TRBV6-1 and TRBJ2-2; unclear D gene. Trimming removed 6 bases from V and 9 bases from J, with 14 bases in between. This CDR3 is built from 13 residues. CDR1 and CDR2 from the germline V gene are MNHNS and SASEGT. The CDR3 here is CASSRQLSRELFF. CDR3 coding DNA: TGTGCCAGCAGCCGACAACTCTCCAGGGAGCTGTTTTTT.